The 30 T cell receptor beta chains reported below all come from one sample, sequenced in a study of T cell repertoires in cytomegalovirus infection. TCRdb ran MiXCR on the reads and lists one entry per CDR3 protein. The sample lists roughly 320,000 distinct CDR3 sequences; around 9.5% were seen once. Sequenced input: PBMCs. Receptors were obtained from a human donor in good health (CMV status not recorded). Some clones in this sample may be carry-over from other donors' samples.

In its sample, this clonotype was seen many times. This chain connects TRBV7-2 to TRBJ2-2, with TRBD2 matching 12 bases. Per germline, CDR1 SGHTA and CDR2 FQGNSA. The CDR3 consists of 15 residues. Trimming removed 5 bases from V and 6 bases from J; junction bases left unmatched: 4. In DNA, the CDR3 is TGTGCCAGCAGCCTAAGACTAGCGGGAGCCGGGGAGCTGTTTTTT. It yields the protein CASSLRLAGAGELFF.

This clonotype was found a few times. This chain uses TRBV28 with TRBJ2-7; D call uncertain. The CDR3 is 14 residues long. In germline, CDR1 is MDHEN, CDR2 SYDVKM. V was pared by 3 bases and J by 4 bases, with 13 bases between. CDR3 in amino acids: CASSFSSPLYEQYF. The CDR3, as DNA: TGTGCCAGCAGTTTCTCCTCACCCCTTTACGAGCAGTACTTC.

The CDR3 DNA follows: TGTGCCAGCAGTCACACAGGGGAGAACACTGAAGCTTTCTTT. It yields the protein CASSHTGENTEAFF. The chain carries TRBV7-3 and TRBJ1-1, with 7 bases matching TRBD1. The germline gives CDR1 SGHTA, CDR2 FQGTGA. The V and J ends lost 6 bases and 1 base, in that order; junction bases with no gene match: 5. The CDR3 contains 14 residues.

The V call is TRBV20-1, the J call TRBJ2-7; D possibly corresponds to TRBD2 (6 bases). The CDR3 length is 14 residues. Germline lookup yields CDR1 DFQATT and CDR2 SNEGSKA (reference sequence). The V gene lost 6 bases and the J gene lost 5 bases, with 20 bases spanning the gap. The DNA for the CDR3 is TGCAGTGCAATAGCGGAGGGCATCGGACACGAGCAGTACTTC. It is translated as CSAIAEGIGHEQYF.

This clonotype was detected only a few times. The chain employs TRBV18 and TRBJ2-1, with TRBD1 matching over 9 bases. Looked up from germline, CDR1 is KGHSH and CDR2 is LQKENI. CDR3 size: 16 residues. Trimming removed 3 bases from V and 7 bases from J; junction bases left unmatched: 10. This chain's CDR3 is CASSPLRTGVGNEQFF. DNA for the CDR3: TGTGCCAGCTCACCCCTCCGGACAGGGGTTGGGAATGAGCAGTTCTTC.

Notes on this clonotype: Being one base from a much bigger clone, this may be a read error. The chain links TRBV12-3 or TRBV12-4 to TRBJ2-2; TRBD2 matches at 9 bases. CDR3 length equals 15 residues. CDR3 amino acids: CDSSRLAVSLGELFF. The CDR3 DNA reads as TGTGACAGCAGTAGACTAGCGGTCAGCCTCGGGGAGCTGTTTTTT.

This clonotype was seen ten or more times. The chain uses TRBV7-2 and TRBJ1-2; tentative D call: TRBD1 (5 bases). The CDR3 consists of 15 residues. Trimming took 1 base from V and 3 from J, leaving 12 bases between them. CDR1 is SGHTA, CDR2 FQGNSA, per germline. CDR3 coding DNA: TGTGCCAGCAGCTTAGGGGACCCAGGCTACTATGGCTACACCTTC. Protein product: CASSLGDPGYYGYTF.

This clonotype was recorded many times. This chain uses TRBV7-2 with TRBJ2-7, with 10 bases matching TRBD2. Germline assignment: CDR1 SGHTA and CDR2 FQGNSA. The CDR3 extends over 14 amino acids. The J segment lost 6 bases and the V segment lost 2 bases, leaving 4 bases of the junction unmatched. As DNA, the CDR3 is TGTGCCAGCAGCTTACTACTAGCGGGGCCCGAGCAGTACTTC. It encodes CASSLLLAGPEQYF.

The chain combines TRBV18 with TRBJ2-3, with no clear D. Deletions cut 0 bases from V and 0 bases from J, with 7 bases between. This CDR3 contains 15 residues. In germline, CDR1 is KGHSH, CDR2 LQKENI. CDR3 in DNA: TGTGCCAGCTCACCACCCGGAAGGAGCACAGATACGCAGTATTTT. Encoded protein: CASSPPGRSTDTQYF. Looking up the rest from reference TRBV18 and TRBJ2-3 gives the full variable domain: NAGVMQNPRHLVRRRGQEARLRCSPMKGHSHVYWYRQLPEEGLKFMVYLQKENIIDESGMPKERFSAEFPKEGPSILRIQQVVRGDSAAYFCASSPPGRSTDTQYFGPGTRLTVL.

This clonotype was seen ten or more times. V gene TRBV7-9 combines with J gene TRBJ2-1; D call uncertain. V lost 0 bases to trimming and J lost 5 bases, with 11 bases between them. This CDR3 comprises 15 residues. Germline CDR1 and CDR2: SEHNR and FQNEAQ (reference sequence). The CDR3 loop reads CASSLAQQTNNEQFF. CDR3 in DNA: TGTGCCAGCAGCTTAGCACAGCAGACCAACAATGAGCAGTTCTTC.

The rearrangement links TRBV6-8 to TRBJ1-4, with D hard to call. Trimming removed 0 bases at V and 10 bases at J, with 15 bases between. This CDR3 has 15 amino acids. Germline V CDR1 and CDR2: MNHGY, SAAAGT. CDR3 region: CASSYSGIEPGKLFF. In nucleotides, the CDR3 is TGTGCCAGCAGTTACTCTGGGATAGAGCCGGGAAAACTGTTTTTT.

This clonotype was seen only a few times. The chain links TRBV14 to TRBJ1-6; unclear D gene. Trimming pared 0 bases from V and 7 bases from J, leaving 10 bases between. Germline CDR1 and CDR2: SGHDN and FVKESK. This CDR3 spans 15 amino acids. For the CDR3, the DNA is TGTGCCAGCAGCCAAGAAATGGCACCAAATTCACCCCTCCACTTT. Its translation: CASSQEMAPNSPLHF.

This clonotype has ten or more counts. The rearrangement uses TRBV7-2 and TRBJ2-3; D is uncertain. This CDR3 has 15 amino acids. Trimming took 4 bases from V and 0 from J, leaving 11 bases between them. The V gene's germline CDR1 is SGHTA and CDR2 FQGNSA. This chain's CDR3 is CASSSDSGSTDTQYF. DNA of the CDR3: TGTGCCAGCAGCTCCGATTCCGGGAGCACAGATACGCAGTATTTT.

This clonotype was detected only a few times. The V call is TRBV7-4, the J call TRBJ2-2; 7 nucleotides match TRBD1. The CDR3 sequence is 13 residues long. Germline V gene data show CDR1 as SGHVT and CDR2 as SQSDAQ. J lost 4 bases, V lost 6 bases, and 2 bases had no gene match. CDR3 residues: CASRGGRTGELFF. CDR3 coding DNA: TGTGCCAGCAGAGGGGGCCGCACCGGGGAGCTGTTTTTT.

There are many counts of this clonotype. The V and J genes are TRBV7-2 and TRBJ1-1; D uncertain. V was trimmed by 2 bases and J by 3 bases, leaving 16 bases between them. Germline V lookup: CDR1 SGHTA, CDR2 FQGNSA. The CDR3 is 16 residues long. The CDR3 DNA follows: TGTGCCAGCAGCTTACCCTCATTCGAAGACTACACTGAAGCTTTCTTT. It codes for CASSLPSFEDYTEAFF.

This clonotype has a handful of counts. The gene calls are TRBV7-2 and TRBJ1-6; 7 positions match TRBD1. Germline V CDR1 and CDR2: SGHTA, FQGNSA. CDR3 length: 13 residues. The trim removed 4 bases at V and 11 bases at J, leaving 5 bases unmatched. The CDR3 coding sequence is TGTGCCAGCAGCTCGGGACAGAACCCACCCCTCCACTTT. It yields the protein CASSSGQNPPLHF. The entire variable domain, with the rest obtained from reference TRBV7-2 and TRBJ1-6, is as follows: GAGVSQSPSNKVTEKGKDVELRCDPISGHTALYWYRQSLGQGLEFLIYFQGNSAPDKSGLPSDRFSAERTGGSVSTLTIQRTQQEDSAVYLCASSSGQNPPLHFGNGTRLTVT.

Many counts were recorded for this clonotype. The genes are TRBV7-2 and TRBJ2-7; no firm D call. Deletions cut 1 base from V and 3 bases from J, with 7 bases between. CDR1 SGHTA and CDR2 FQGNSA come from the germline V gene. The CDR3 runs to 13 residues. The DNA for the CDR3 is TGTGCCAGCAGCTTAGTTTTAGACTACGAGCAGTACTTC. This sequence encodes CASSLVLDYEQYF.

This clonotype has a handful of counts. CDR3: CASSNRERETQYF. CDR3 bases: TGCGCCAGCAGCAATAGGGAGAGGGAGACCCAGTACTTC. The chain uses TRBV5-1 and TRBJ2-5, with TRBD2 as a possible D gene (5 bases). The V gene's germline CDR1 is SGHRS and CDR2 YFSETQ. The CDR3 is made up of 13 amino acids. The ends were cut back, 4 bases at V and 5 bases at J, with 12 bases in the middle. The whole variable domain, filled in from reference TRBV5-1 and TRBJ2-5, reads KAGVTQTPRYLIKTRGQQVTLSCSPISGHRSVSWYQQTPGQGLQFLFEYFSETQRNKGNFPGRFSGRQFSNSRSEMNVSTLELGDSALYLCASSNRERETQYFGPGTRLLVL.

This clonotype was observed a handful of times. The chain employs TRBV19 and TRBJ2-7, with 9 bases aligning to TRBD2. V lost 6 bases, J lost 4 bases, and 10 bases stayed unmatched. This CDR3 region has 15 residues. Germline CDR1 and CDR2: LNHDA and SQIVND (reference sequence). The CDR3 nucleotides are TGTGCCAGTAGCAAGATTAGCGGGAGTGAATACGAGCAGTACTTC. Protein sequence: CASSKISGSEYEQYF. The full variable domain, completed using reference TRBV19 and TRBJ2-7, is DGGITQSPKYLFRKEGQNVTLSCEQNLNHDAMYWYRQDPGQGLRLIYYSQIVNDFQKGDIAEGYSVSREKKESFPLTVTSAQKNPTAFYLCASSKISGSEYEQYFGPGTRLTVT.

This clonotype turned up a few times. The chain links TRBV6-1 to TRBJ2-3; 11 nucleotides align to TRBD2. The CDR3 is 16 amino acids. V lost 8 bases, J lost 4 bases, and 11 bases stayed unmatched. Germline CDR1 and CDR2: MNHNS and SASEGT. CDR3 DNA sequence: TGTGCCAGCTCTCTCTGGGGTAGCGGGAGGGCAGATACGCAGTATTTT. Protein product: CASSLWGSGRADTQYF.

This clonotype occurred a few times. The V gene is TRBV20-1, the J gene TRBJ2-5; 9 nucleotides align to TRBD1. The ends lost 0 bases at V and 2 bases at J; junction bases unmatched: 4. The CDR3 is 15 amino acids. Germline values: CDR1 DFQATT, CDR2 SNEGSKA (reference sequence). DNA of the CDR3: TGCAGTGCTAGAGACGGGGACAGGGCGCAAGAGACCCAGTACTTC. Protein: CSARDGDRAQETQYF.

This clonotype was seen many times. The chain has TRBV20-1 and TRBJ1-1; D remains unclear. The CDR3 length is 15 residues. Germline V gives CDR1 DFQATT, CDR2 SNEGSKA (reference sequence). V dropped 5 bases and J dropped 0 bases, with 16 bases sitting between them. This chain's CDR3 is CSAPVLSRMNTEAFF. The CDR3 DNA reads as TGCAGTGCTCCTGTCCTCAGCCGCATGAACACTGAAGCTTTCTTT.

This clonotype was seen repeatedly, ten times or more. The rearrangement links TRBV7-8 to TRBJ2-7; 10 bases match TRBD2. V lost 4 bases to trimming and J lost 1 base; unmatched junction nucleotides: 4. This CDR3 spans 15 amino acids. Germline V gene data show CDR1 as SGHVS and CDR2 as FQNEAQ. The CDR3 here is CASSSSGRSSYEQYF. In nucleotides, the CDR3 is TGTGCCAGCAGCTCTAGCGGGAGAAGTTCCTACGAGCAGTACTTC.

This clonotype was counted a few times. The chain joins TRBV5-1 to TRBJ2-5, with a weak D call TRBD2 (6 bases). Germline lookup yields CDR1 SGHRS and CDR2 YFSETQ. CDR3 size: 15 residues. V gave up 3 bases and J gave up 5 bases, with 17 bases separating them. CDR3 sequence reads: CASSSVGSVGETQYF. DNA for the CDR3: TGCGCCAGCAGCTCGGTCGGGAGCGTCGGGGAGACCCAGTACTTC.

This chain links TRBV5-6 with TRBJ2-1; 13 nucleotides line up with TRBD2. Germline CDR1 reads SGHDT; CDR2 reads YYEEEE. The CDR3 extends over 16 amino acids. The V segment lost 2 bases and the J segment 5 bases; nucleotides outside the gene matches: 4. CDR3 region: CASSFLTSGRNNEQFF. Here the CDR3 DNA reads TGTGCCAGCAGCTTTCTGACTAGCGGGAGGAACAATGAGCAGTTCTTC.

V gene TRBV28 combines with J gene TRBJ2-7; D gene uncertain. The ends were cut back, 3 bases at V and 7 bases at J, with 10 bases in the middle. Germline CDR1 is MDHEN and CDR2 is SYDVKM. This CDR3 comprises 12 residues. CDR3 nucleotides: TGTGCCAGCAGTTTGAGGTCGCGTGAGCAGTACTTC. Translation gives CASSLRSREQYF. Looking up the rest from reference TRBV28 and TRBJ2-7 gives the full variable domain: DVKVTQSSRYLVKRTGEKVFLECVQDMDHENMFWYRQDPGLGLRLIYFSYDVKMKEKGDIPEGYSVSREKKERFSLILESASTNQTSMYLCASSLRSREQYFGPGTRLTVT.

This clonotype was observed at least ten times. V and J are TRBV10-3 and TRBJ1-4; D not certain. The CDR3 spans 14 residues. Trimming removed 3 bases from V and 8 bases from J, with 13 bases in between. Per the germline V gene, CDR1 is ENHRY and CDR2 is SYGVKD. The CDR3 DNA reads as TGTGCCATCAGTGATCGGACGGTTGGCGAAAAACTGTTTTTT. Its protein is CAISDRTVGEKLFF.

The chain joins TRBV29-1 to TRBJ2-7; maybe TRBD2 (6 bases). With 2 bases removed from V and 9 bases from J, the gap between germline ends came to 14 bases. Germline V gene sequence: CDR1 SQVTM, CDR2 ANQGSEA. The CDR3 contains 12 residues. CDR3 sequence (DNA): TGCAGCGTTGAACCCAAGATGGGACTGCAGTACTTC. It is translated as CSVEPKMGLQYF.

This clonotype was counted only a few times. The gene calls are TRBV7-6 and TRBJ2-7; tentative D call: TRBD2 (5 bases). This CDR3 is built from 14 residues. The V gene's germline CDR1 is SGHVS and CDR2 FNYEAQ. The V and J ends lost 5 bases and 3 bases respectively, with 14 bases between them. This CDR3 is CASSQTGNGYEQYF. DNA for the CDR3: TGTGCCAGCAGCCAGACGGGGAACGGCTACGAGCAGTACTTC.

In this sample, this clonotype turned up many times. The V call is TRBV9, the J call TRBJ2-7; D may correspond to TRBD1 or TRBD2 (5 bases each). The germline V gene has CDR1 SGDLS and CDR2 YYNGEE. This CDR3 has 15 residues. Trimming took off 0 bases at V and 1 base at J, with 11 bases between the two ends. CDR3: CASSVGGAPSYEQYF. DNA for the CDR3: TGTGCCAGCAGCGTAGGAGGGGCTCCTTCCTACGAGCAGTACTTC.